This T cell receptor beta chain is from a study of cytomegalovirus exposure and HLA in healthy donors. Germline loops: CDR1 SGHRS, CDR2 YFSETQ. CDR3 length equals 13 residues. The V and J ends lost 1 base and 6 bases respectively, with 7 bases between them. This PCR relied on a set of 60 Vbeta primers and 13 Jbeta primers. Data came from immunoSEQ multiplex PCR; TCRdb stores just in-frame clones and leaves some out. The sample shows 100,000 to 120,000 clones, more than 60% of them seen only once. Sequencing was done on a sample of PBMCs. This clonotype was obtained from a woman between 35 and 50 years old in good health and CMV-seropositive. The gene calls are TRBV5-1 and TRBJ1-4; a weak D match, TRBD1 (5 bases). For the CDR3, the DNA is TGCGCCAGCAGCTTGACAGGTTATGAAAAACTGTTTTTT. Its protein is CASSLTGYEKLFF. The full variable domain, completed using reference TRBV5-1 and TRBJ1-4, is KAGVTQTPRYLIKTRGQQVTLSCSPISGHRSVSWYQQTPGQGLQFLFEYFSETQRNKGNFPGRFSGRQFSNSRSEMNVSTLELGDSALYLCASSLTGYEKLFFGSGTQLSVL.